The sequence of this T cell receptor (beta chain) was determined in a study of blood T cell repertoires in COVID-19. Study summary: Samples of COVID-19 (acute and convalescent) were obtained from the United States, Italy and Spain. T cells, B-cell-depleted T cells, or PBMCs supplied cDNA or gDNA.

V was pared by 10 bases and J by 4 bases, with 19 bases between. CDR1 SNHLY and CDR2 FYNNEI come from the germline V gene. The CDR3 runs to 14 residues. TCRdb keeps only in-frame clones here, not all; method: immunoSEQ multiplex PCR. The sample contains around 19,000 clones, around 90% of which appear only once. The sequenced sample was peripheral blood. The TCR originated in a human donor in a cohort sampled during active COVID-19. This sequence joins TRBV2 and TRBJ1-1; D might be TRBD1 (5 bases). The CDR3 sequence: CATGVQGFITEAFF. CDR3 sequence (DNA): TGTGCCACCGGAGTTCAGGGTTTTATCACTGAAGCTTTCTTT.